The present T cell receptor beta chain was sequenced within a study of cytomegalovirus exposure and HLA in healthy donors. For the study at large: Falling in the Caucasian-associated ancestry cluster were approximately 86% of approximately 410 genotyped donors. Regarding the study as a whole: The authors judged a highly shared variant cluster likely a sequencing artifact.

The study ran its PCR with 60 Vbeta and 13 Jbeta primers. Generated by immunoSEQ multiplex PCR, the TCRdb table keeps only in-frame clones and is missing some. The repertoire has roughly 190,000 clones, around 79% of them found once; the top ten carry more than 1.5%. In the case of this clone: Its antigen is undetermined.

The sequence was collected from a girl under 18 in good health and CMV-seropositive. Sequenced: PBMCs.

The CDR3 reads CASSGTGDPYEQYF. For the CDR3, the DNA is TGTGCCAGCAGTGGGACAGGGGACCCCTACGAGCAGTACTTC. The gene calls are TRBV6-1 and TRBJ2-7, with 9 bases that match TRBD1. CDR3 size: 14 residues. The germline V gene has CDR1 MNHNS and CDR2 SASEGT. V shed 4 bases, J shed 2 bases, and the junction held 3 bases outside the gene matches.